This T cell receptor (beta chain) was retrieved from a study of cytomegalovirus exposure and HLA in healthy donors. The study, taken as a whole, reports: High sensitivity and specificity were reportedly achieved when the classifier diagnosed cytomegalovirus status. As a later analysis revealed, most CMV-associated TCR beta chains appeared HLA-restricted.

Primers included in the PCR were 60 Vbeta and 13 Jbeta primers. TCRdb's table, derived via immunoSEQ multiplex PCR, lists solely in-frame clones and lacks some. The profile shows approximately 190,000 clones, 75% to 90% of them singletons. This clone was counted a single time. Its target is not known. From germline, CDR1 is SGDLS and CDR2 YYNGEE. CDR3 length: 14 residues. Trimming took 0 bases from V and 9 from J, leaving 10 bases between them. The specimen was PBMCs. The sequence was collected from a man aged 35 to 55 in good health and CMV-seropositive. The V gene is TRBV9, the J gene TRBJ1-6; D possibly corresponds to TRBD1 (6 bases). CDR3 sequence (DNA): TGTGCCAGCAGCGTAGCAGGGGACCGTTCACCCCTCCACTTT. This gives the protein CASSVAGDRSPLHF.